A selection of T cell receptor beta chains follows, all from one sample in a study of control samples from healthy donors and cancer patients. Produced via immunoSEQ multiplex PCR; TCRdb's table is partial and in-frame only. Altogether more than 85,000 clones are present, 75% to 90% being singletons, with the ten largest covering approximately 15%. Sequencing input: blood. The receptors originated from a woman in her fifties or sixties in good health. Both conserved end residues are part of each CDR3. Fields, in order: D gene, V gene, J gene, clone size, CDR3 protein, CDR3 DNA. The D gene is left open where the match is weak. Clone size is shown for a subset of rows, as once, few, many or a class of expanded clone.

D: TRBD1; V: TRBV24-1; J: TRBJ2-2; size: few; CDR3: CATSGQGATGELFF; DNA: TGTGCCACCAGCGGACAGGGGGCCACCGGGGAGCTGTTTTTT
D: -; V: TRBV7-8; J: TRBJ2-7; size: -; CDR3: CASSLVWVDYEQYF; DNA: TGTGCCAGCAGCCTAGTCTGGGTTGATTACGAGCAGTACTTC
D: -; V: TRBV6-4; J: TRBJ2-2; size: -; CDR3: CASSDDAGELFF; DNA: TGTGCCAGCAGTGACGACGCCGGGGAGCTGTTTTTT
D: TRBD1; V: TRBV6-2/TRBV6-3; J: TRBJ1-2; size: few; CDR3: CASSYLGQGGSGYTF; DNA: TGTGCCAGCAGTTACCTTGGACAGGGCGGAAGTGGCTACACCTTC
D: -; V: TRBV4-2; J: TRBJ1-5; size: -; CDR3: CASSQDKDQPQHF; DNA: TGTGCCAGCAGCCAAGATAAGGATCAGCCCCAGCATTTT
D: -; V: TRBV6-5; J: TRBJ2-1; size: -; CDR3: CASSYMAGGYNEQFF; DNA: TGTGCCAGCAGTTATATGGCAGGCGGCTACAATGAGCAGTTCTTC
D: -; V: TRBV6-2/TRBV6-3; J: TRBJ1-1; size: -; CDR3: CASSTLNRNTEAFF; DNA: TGTGCCAGCAGTACTCTGAACAGGAACACTGAAGCTTTCTTT
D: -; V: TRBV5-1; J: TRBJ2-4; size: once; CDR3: CASSLVAGENIQYF; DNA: TGCGCCAGCAGCTTGGTCGCAGGGGAAAACATTCAGTACTTC
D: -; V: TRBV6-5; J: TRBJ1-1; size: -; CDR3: CASRSGTPMNTEAFF; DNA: TGTGCCAGCAGGTCCGGGACACCTATGAACACTGAAGCTTTCTTT
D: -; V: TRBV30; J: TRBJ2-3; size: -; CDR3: CAWVGAGGTDTQYF; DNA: TGTGCCTGGGTTGGGGCAGGGGGCACAGATACGCAGTATTTT
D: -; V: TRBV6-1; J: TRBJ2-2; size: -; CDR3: CASSDLNTGELFF; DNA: TGTGCCAGCAGTGATCTTAACACCGGGGAGCTGTTTTTT
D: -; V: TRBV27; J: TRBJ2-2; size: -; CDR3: CASADPAGELFF; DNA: TGTGCCAGCGCCGACCCGGCCGGGGAGCTGTTTTTT
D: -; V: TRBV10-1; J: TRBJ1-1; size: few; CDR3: CASSEGRGITEAFF; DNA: TGCGCCAGCAGTGAGGGTCGTGGGATAACTGAAGCTTTCTTT
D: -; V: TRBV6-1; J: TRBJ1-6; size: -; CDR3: CASSADSGSSYNSPLHF; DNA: TGTGCCAGCAGTGCTGACTCGGGGAGCTCCTATAATTCACCCCTCCACTTT
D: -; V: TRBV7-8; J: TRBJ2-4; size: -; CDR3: CASSLGGSRAKNIQYF; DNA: TGTGCCAGCAGCTTAGGAGGGTCAAGGGCCAAAAACATTCAGTACTTC
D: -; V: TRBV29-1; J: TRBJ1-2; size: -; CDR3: CSDGPGNYGYTF; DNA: TGCAGCGATGGGCCAGGGAACTATGGCTACACCTTC
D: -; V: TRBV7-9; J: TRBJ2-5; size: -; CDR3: CASSLGLVTGETQYF; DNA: TGTGCCAGCAGCTTAGGACTAGTCACCGGGGAGACCCAGTACTTC
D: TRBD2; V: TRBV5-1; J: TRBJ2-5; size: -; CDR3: CASSSGSLAGAGETQYF; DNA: TGCGCCTCCAGTTCGGGGTCTTTAGCGGGAGCCGGGGAGACCCAGTACTTC
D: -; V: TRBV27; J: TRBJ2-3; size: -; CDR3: CASSVFGGTDTQYF; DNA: TGTGCCAGCAGCGTTTTCGGGGGCACAGATACGCAGTATTTT
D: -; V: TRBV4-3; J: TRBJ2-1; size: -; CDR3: CASSQGMSSRREGLANEQFF; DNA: TGCGCCAGCAGCCAAGGGATGTCGAGTAGGCGGGAAGGTCTGGCCAATGAGCAGTTCTTC
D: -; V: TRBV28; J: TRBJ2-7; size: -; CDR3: CASRGQLYEQYF; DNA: TGTGCCAGCAGAGGGCAACTCTACGAGCAGTACTTC
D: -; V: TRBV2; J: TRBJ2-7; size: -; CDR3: CASFWARGAYEQYF; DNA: TGTGCCAGCTTCTGGGCCAGGGGGGCCTACGAGCAGTACTTC
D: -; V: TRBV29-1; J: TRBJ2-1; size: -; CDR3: CSVGRGWDEQFF; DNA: TGCAGCGTTGGCCGGGGTTGGGATGAGCAGTTCTTC
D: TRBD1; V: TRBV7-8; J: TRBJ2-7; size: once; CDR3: CASRQTGTGTYEQYF; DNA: TGTGCCAGCAGACAAACCGGGACAGGGACCTACGAGCAGTACTTC
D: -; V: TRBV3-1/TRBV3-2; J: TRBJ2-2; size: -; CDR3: CASSPSGELFF; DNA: TGTGCCAGCAGCCCGTCCGGGGAGTTGTTTTTT
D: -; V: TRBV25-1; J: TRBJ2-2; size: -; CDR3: CASSELQGPTGELFF; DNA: TGTGCCAGCAGTGAATTACAGGGTCCCACCGGGGAGCTGTTTTTT
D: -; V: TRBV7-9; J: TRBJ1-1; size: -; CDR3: CASSLSPEAFF; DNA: TGTGCCAGCAGCTTATCTCCTGAAGCTTTCTTT
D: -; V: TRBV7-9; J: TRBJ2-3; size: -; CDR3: CASSLTGFTDTQYF; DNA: TGTGCCAGCAGCTTGACAGGATTCACAGATACGCAGTATTTT
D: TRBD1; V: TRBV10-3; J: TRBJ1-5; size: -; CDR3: CAIGQGYSNQPQHF; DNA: TGTGCCATCGGACAGGGGTATAGCAATCAGCCCCAGCATTTT
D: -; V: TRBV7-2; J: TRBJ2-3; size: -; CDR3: CASSPLRGGQATQYF; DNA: TGTGCCAGCAGCCCCCTAAGGGGGGGCCAAGCTACGCAGTATTTT
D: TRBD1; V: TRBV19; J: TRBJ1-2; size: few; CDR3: CASSLTTGVYGYTF; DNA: TGTGCCAGTAGTCTTACGACAGGGGTCTATGGCTACACCTTC
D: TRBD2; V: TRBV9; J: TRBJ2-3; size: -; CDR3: CASGRPTDTQYF; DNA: TGTGCTAGCGGGCGACCCACAGATACGCAGTATTTT
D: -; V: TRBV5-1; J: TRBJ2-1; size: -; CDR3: CASSQGDPYNEQFF; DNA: TGCGCCAGCAGCCAAGGGGACCCCTACAATGAGCAGTTCTTC
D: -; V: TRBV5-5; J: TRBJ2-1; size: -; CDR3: CASSLRPVGNEQFF; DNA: TGTGCCAGCAGCTTGCGACCGGTGGGAAATGAGCAGTTCTTC
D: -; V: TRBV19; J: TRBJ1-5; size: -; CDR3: CASSMSTRRYSNQPQHF; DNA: TGTGCCAGTAGTATGTCTACCAGACGGTATAGCAATCAGCCCCAGCATTTT
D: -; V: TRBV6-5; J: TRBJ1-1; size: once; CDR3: CASSRQMNTEAFF; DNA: TGTGCCAGCAGTCGGCAGATGAACACTGAAGCTTTCTTT
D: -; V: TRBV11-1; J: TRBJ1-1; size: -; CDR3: CASSLRQGGTEAFF; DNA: TGTGCCAGCAGCTTGCGGCAAGGGGGGACTGAAGCTTTCTTT
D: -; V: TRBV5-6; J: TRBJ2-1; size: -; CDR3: CASIPLEGGYNEQFF; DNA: TGTGCCAGCATTCCATTGGAGGGGGGATACAATGAGCAGTTCTTC
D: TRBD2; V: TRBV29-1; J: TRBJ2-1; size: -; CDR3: CSLGTSGVNEQFF; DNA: TGCAGCCTCGGGACTAGCGGAGTCAATGAGCAGTTCTTC
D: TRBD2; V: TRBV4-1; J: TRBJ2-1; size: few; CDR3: CASSQTLAGGVYNEQFF; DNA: TGCGCCAGCAGCCAAACCTTAGCGGGGGGAGTTTACAATGAGCAGTTCTTC
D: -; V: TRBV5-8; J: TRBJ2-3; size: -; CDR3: CASSFPGGITDTQYF; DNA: TGTGCCAGCAGCTTTCCAGGGGGGATAACAGATACGCAGTATTTT
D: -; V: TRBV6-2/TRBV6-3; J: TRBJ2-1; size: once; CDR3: CASSYWGNEQFF; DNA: TGTGCCAGCAGTTACTGGGGCAATGAGCAGTTCTTC